These T cell receptor beta chains were read from a single sample in a study of tumor-infiltrating lymphocytes in localized non-small cell lung cancer. Libraries were prepared by immunoSEQ multiplex PCR; TCRdb keeps only in-frame clonotypes and omits some of them. The sample includes about 9,700 clones, 60% to 80% seen only once; the top ten take approximately 10%. Material for sequencing was lung tumor tissue. The receptors originated from a human donor with non-small cell lung cancer. The CDR3 runs from the conserved cysteine through the conserved F or W. The D gene is left open where the match is weak.

D	V	J	DNA	CDR3
NA	TRBV4-2	TRBJ2-3	TGTGCCAGCAGCGAAGAAATGGGGGGCAAGACAGATACGCAGTATTTT	CASSEEMGGKTDTQYF
NA	TRBV19	TRBJ2-3	TGTGCCAGTAGTATAGCCGGGACGGGGAGCATCTCAGATACGCAGTATTTT	CASSIAGTGSISDTQYF
NA	TRBV6-5	TRBJ2-7	TGTGCCACCTCCTCACACCCAGCCTACGAGCAGTACTTC	CATSSHPAYEQYF
NA	TRBV28	TRBJ1-3	TGTGCCAGCAGCCCGATAGACCTCTCTGGAAACACCATATATTTT	CASSPIDLSGNTIYF
NA	TRBV18	TRBJ1-2	TGTGCCAGCTCACAAGACCAGCTAAACTATGGCTACACCTTC	CASSQDQLNYGYTF
NA	TRBV27	TRBJ2-3	TGTGCCAGCAGTTCGAACCGCGGTGGGGGCGGGGGTACAGATACGCAGTATTTT	CASSSNRGGGGGTDTQYF
TRBD2	TRBV27	TRBJ2-1	TGTGCCAGCAGTACCCCTAGCGGGTCCTACAATGAGCAGTTCTTC	CASSTPSGSYNEQFF
NA	TRBV5-6	TRBJ2-7	TGTGCCAGCAGCTTGGATGGACCGACGGTTAGCTACGAGCAGTACTTC	CASSLDGPTVSYEQYF
NA	TRBV7-9	TRBJ2-7	TGTGCCAGCAGCTTTCGTGGGGGTAGCTACGAGCAGTACTTC	CASSFRGGSYEQYF
NA	TRBV7-2	TRBJ1-1	TGTGCCAGCAGCTTGGGGCTAGGGATGAACACTGAAGCTTTCTTT	CASSLGLGMNTEAFF
TRBD2	TRBV19	TRBJ2-5	TGTGCCAGTAGTATGGGGGCTAGCGGGGGGGCGAGAGAGACCCAGTACTTC	CASSMGASGGARETQYF
NA	TRBV5-1	TRBJ1-5	TGCGCCAGCAGCTTAGGGAAAAATCAGCCCCAGCATTTT	CASSLGKNQPQHF
TRBD1	TRBV2	TRBJ2-7	TGTGCCAGCAGTGGAGACAGGGACCAGCAGTACTTC	CASSGDRDQQYF
TRBD1	TRBV4-3	TRBJ1-5	TGCGCCAGCGCGGGACAGGTGGGCAATCAGCCCCAGCATTTT	CASAGQVGNQPQHF
TRBD2	TRBV15	TRBJ2-1	TGTGCCACCAGCACCGCTAAAGCGGGGAGCTCCTACAATGAGCAGTTCTTC	CATSTAKAGSSYNEQFF
NA	TRBV19	TRBJ2-2	TGTGCCAGTAGTACAGGGAAACCCCAAACGAACACCGGGGAGCTGTTTTTT	CASSTGKPQTNTGELFF
TRBD1	TRBV14	TRBJ2-1	TGTGCCAGCAGCCAATTACTCGGGACAGGTGACAATGAGCAGTTCTTC	CASSQLLGTGDNEQFF
NA	TRBV10-2	TRBJ1-1	TGCGCCAGCGGGCTAGGTAGTAGGACACTTAACACTGAAGCTTTCTTT	CASGLGSRTLNTEAFF
TRBD2	TRBV4-2	TRBJ2-7	TGTGCCAGCAGCCAAGACCCCCTCGGGAGGGGCGAGCAGTACTTC	CASSQDPLGRGEQYF
NA	TRBV9	TRBJ1-2	TGTGCCAGCAGCCCCCCACGAGGGAATGGGGCTAACTATGGCTACACCTTC	CASSPPRGNGANYGYTF
NA	TRBV19	TRBJ1-1	TGTGCCAGTAGTATACCCCCCAGGGTCGGCACTGAAGCTTTCTTT	CASSIPPRVGTEAFF
NA	TRBV4-1	TRBJ2-5	TGCGCCAGCAGCCAAGATATGGGCAGGAAACAAGAGACCCAGTACTTC	CASSQDMGRKQETQYF